One and the same sample provided the 24 T cell receptor beta chains below, sequenced in a study of blood T cell repertoires in COVID-19. Sequencing used immunoSEQ multiplex PCR; TCRdb keeps in-frame clones, though not all of them. Among roughly 150,000 clones listed, around 90% were seen once. Sequencing was done on a sample of peripheral blood. The receptors derive from a human donor in a cohort sampled during active COVID-19.

V usage is TRBV6-4 and J usage is TRBJ1-1; possible D gene TRBD1, 5 bases. The germline CDR1 and CDR2 sequences are MRHNA and SNTAGT. The V end lost 6 bases, the J end lost 4 bases, and 12 bases lay between the germline ends. CDR3 size: 13 residues. The CDR3 bases are TGTGCCAGCAGCGACACAAGGGGCACTGAAGCTTTCTTT. This encodes CASSDTRGTEAFF.

V is TRBV10-2 and J is TRBJ2-7; 7 positions match TRBD1. Germline values: CDR1 WSHSY, CDR2 SAAADI. The V segment lost 8 bases and the J segment 4 bases; nucleotides outside the gene matches: 5. This CDR3 has 12 residues. The CDR3 bases are TGCGCCAGCGGACGGGACAGTTACGAGCAGTACTTC. Translated: CASGRDSYEQYF.

The chain uses TRBV6-5 and TRBJ1-6; D perhaps matches TRBD1 (6 bases). Germline loops: CDR1 MNHEY, CDR2 SVGAGI. V lost 2 bases and J 7 bases, leaving 12 bases between the germline ends. The CDR3 spans 15 residues. This CDR3 is CASSYEGGSNSPLHF. The CDR3 nucleotides read TGTGCCAGCAGTTACGAGGGGGGGAGCAATTCACCCCTCCACTTT.

The rearrangement uses TRBV7-2 and TRBJ2-7; 7 nucleotides line up with TRBD2. Unmatched junction bases numbered 14, after V lost 5 bases and J lost 7 bases. The CDR3 loop spans 15 amino acids. Germline loops: CDR1 SGHTA, CDR2 FQGNSA. The CDR3: CASSPRGASGTEQYF. The CDR3 DNA reads as TGTGCCAGCAGCCCCCGCGGGGCTAGCGGCACGGAGCAGTACTTC. Together with reference TRBV7-2 and TRBJ2-7, the CDR3 gives the full variable domain: GAGVSQSPSNKVTEKGKDVELRCDPISGHTALYWYRQSLGQGLEFLIYFQGNSAPDKSGLPSDRFSAERTGGSVSTLTIQRTQQEDSAVYLCASSPRGASGTEQYFGPGTRLTVT.

The chain joins TRBV2 to TRBJ1-6; tentative D call: TRBD1 (6 bases). Germline V lookup: CDR1 SNHLY, CDR2 FYNNEI. The CDR3 covers 14 residues. Trimming shortened V by 3 bases and J by 8 bases, and 11 bases separated the two germline ends. CDR3 in DNA: TGTGCCAGCAGTGACAGGACAGCATATTCACCCCTCCACTTT. This codes for CASSDRTAYSPLHF.

The gene calls are TRBV7-8 and TRBJ2-7; 10 bases match TRBD2. The CDR3 is made up of 17 amino acids. Looked up from germline, CDR1 is SGHVS and CDR2 is FQNEAQ. The V and J ends lost 4 bases and 2 bases, in that order; junction bases with no gene match: 11. CDR3 nucleotides: TGTGCCAGCAGCTGGGAACAAGCGGGAGGGCGTCCCTACGAGCAGTACTTC. Translated, it gives CASSWEQAGGRPYEQYF.

CDR3 region: CASSEAWGQRYEQYF. DNA for the CDR3: TGTGCCAGCAGTGAAGCATGGGGACAACGCTACGAGCAGTACTTC. The chain is built from TRBV2 and TRBJ2-7, with D perhaps TRBD1 (6 bases). The CDR3 contains 15 residues. The germline V gene has CDR1 SNHLY and CDR2 FYNNEI. V was pared by 0 bases and J by 3 bases, with 12 bases between. The whole variable domain, filled in from reference TRBV2 and TRBJ2-7, reads EPEVTQTPSHQVTQMGQEVILRCVPISNHLYFYWYRQILGQKVEFLVSFYNNEISEKSEIFDDQFSVERPDGSNFTLKIRSTKLEDSAMYFCASSEAWGQRYEQYFGPGTRLTVT.

This clone was counted between two and nine times. The chain uses TRBV7-8 and TRBJ1-5, with D uncertain. Germline V lookup: CDR1 SGHVS, CDR2 FQNEAQ. CDR3 size: 14 residues. The V and J ends lost 0 bases and 4 bases respectively, with 7 bases between them. In nucleotides, the CDR3 is TGTGCCAGCAGCTTAGCGATGCGGAATCAGCCCCAGCATTTT. Encoded protein: CASSLAMRNQPQHF.

J is TRBJ1-3 and V is TRBV10-3; D is uncertain. Germline V gives CDR1 ENHRY, CDR2 SYGVKD. This CDR3 spans 11 amino acids. Trimming stripped 2 bases from V and 8 bases from J, with 4 bases between. DNA for the CDR3: TGTGCCATCAGTGAGGAGTACACCATATATTTT. It codes for CAISEEYTIYF.

A note on this clone: At one end the junction does not follow the germline gene, possibly because of a read error. The J gene is TRBJ1-2, the V gene TRBV6-6, with 7 bases matching TRBD1. Germline CDR1 MNHNY, CDR2 SVGAGI (reference sequence). There are 15 residues in the CDR3. CDR3 DNA: TGTGCCAGCAGTAACTCTGGGACAGTCCTAAGGAGCTACACCTTC. Its protein product is CASSNSGTVLRSYTF.

The rearrangement joins TRBV24-1 to TRBJ2-1; 8 bases agree with TRBD1. The CDR3 contains 16 residues. Germline V gene lookup returns CDR1 KGHDR and CDR2 SFDVKD. V gave up 6 bases and J gave up 4 bases; unmatched junction bases: 10. CDR3 sequence (DNA): TGTGCCACCAGTTGGGCTGGACAGGGCGATTACAATGAGCAGTTCTTC. Translation: CATSWAGQGDYNEQFF.

This clone was counted once. The chain links TRBV11-2 to TRBJ2-5; 10 bases fit TRBD2. Germline V gene sequence: CDR1 SGHAT, CDR2 FQNNGV. The V segment lost 3 bases and the J segment 2 bases; nucleotides outside the gene matches: 9. CDR3 length: 17 residues. The CDR3 sequence: CASSFRASGRGQETQYF. CDR3 nucleotide sequence: TGTGCCAGCAGCTTCAGAGCTAGCGGGAGAGGGCAAGAGACCCAGTACTTC.

The CDR3 DNA sequence: TGTGCCAGCAGCCAATCAGTAACCTACGAGCAGTACTTC. Amino acid sequence: CASSQSVTYEQYF. The chain combines TRBV3-1 (or the pseudogene TRBV3-2) with TRBJ2-7; no clear D gene. This CDR3 has 13 amino acids. Germline V gives CDR1 LGHDT, CDR2 YNNKEL (reference sequence). V lost 2 bases, J lost 2 bases, and 7 bases lay in between.

The chain combines TRBV9 with TRBJ2-1, with D possibly matching TRBD2 (6 bases). CDR3 size: 14 residues. CDR1 is SGDLS, CDR2 YYNGEE, per germline. V was shortened by 4 bases and J by 9 bases, with 17 bases between the two germline ends. CDR3 in amino acids: CASSLSGGTGEQFF. As DNA, the CDR3 is TGTGCCAGCAGCCTTAGCGGAGGTACAGGTGAGCAGTTCTTC.

This chain uses TRBV6-5 with TRBJ2-1; 10 nucleotides line up with TRBD2. Germline lookup yields CDR1 MNHEY and CDR2 SVGAGI. The CDR3 has 14 amino acids. The junction had 3 bases not matched to a gene; V was cut back by 5 bases and J by 5 bases. The CDR3 spells CASSIGLADNEQFF. As DNA, the CDR3 is TGTGCCAGCAGTATTGGACTAGCGGACAATGAGCAGTTCTTC.

This clone was seen a single time. The chain couples TRBV2 to TRBJ1-4; no clear D. The CDR3 loop spans 16 amino acids. V dropped 3 bases and J dropped 6 bases, with 17 bases sitting between them. Germline CDR1 and CDR2: SNHLY and FYNNEI. This CDR3 is CASSDVVSRVDEKLFF. Written as DNA, the CDR3 is TGTGCCAGCAGTGATGTTGTAAGTCGGGTCGATGAAAAACTGTTTTTT.

The chain uses TRBV2 and TRBJ2-7; D is possibly TRBD1 (7 bases). The CDR3 runs 15 residues. V gave up 7 bases and J gave up 0 bases, with 16 bases separating them. CDR1 SNHLY and CDR2 FYNNEI come from the germline V gene. The CDR3 here is CASKEEGASSYEQYF. In DNA form, the CDR3 reads TGTGCCAGCAAGGAGGAGGGGGCAAGCTCCTACGAGCAGTACTTC.

The V gene is TRBV3-1 (or the pseudogene TRBV3-2), the J gene TRBJ2-3; 7 bases are shared with TRBD2. The germline V gene encodes CDR1 LGHDT and CDR2 YNNKEL (reference sequence). The CDR3 is 13 residues long. The ends lost 4 bases at V and 4 bases at J; junction bases unmatched: 2. The CDR3 protein is CASSLGLPDTQYF. The CDR3 nucleotides are TGTGCCAGCAGCCTGGGACTACCAGATACGCAGTATTTT.

This clone was detected only once. The V gene is TRBV5-1, the J gene TRBJ1-2; TRBD1 matches 9 bases. Germline CDR1 and CDR2: SGHRS and YFSETQ. V shed 0 bases, J shed 4 bases, and the junction held 10 bases outside the gene matches. This CDR3 contains 17 residues. The CDR3 DNA sequence: TGCGCCAGCAGCTTGGGTAGTCTGGGACAGGGAGGCTATGGCTACACCTTC. Encoded protein: CASSLGSLGQGGYGYTF. Complete variable domain (other parts from reference TRBV5-1 and TRBJ1-2): KAGVTQTPRYLIKTRGQQVTLSCSPISGHRSVSWYQQTPGQGLQFLFEYFSETQRNKGNFPGRFSGRQFSNSRSEMNVSTLELGDSALYLCASSLGSLGQGGYGYTFGSGTRLTVV.

This clone was seen only a few times. This chain uses TRBV7-9 with TRBJ2-7, with D perhaps matching TRBD1 (5 bases). This CDR3 is built from 14 residues. Trimming stripped 1 base from V and 5 bases from J, with 12 bases between. Germline assignment: CDR1 SEHNR and CDR2 FQNEAQ (reference sequence). The CDR3 loop is CASSLGSRADEQYF. In DNA form, the CDR3 reads TGTGCCAGCAGCTTAGGTAGCAGGGCGGACGAGCAGTACTTC.

This sequence joins TRBV9 and TRBJ2-7; the D gene is possibly TRBD1 (5 bases). Trimming pared 0 bases from V and 3 bases from J, leaving 10 bases between. CDR1 is SGDLS, CDR2 YYNGEE, per germline. The CDR3 has 14 residues. The CDR3 bases are TGTGCCAGCAGCGTAGGGCAGGGCCTCTACGAGCAGTACTTC. This codes for CASSVGQGLYEQYF.

Concerning this clone: The same CDR3 also results from other DNA sequences found in this sample. The V gene is TRBV6-2 or TRBV6-3, the J gene TRBJ1-1; the match to TRBD1 covers 7 bases. CDR1 and CDR2 from the germline V gene are MNHEY and SVGEGT. The CDR3 has 14 residues. J gave up 0 bases and V 5 bases, and 3 bases lay outside the gene matches. This CDR3 is CASSRDRVNTEAFF. In nucleotides, the CDR3 is TGTGCCAGCAGTCGAGACAGGGTGAACACTGAAGCTTTCTTT.

The rearrangement links TRBV5-4 to TRBJ1-5; D not resolved. The length of the CDR3 is 15 residues. The V and J ends lost 2 bases and 0 bases respectively, with 9 bases between them. Germline V gene data show CDR1 as SGHNT and CDR2 as YYREEE (reference sequence). The CDR3 bases are TGTGCCAGCAGCTTAGGAGGGAATAGCAATCAGCCCCAGCATTTT. As protein: CASSLGGNSNQPQHF.

This clone appeared a single time. This sequence joins TRBV15 and TRBJ1-6; D gene unclear. CDR1 and CDR2 from the germline V gene are LNHNV and YYDKDF (reference sequence). This CDR3 contains 13 residues. With 3 bases removed from V and 7 bases from J, the gap between germline ends came to 7 bases. The CDR3 DNA reads as TGTGCCACCAGCAGCAGAGGGAATTCACCCCTCCACTTT. Translated: CATSSRGNSPLHF.